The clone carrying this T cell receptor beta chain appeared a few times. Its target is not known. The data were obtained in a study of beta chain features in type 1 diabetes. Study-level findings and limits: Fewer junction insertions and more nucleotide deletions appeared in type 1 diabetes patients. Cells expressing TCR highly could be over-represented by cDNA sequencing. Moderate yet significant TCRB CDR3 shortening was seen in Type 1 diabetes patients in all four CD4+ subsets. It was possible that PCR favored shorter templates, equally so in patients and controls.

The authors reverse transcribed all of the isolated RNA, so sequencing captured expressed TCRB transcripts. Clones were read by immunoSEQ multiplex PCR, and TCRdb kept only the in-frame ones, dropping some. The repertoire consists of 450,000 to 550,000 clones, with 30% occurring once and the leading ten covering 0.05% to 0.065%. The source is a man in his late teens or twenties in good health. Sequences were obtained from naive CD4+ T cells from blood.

CDR3 residues: CASSVPSGEQFF. CDR3 sequence (DNA): TGTGCCAGCAGCGTGCCCAGCGGTGAGCAGTTCTTC. This chain links TRBV9 with TRBJ2-1; D is perhaps TRBD2 (5 bases). The CDR3 extends over 12 amino acids. The V end was cut by 2 bases, the J end by 9 bases, with 9 bases between. Germline V lookup: CDR1 SGDLS, CDR2 YYNGEE.